A selection of T cell receptor beta chains follows, all from one sample in a study of cytotoxic CD8 clonotypes in ibrutinib-treated CLL. Data came from immunoSEQ multiplex PCR; TCRdb stores just in-frame clones and leaves some out. The table includes roughly 330,000 clones, roughly 67% detected once. Material: PBMCs, obtained after 36 months of ibrutinib treatment. The receptors were gathered from a human donor with chronic lymphocytic leukemia. Both conserved end residues are part of each CDR3. D genes are given only for firm matches. Size values are once, few and many counts, or a class for expanded clones, and some rows have none.

>.|TRBJ2-2|.|TRBV18
CASSPRRVNTGELFF
TGTGCCAGCTCACCACGAAGAGTAAACACCGGGGAGCTGTTTTTT
>few|TRBJ1-2|.|TRBV28
CASITADYGYTF
TGTGCCAGCATCACTGCTGACTATGGCTACACCTTC
>few|TRBJ2-7|.|TRBV7-2
CASSLVRQSYEQYF
TGTGCCAGCAGCTTAGTCAGACAGAGCTACGAGCAGTACTTC
>.|TRBJ2-7|TRBD2|TRBV6-4
CASRSLAGSYEQYF
TGTGCCAGCAGATCACTAGCGGGCTCCTACGAGCAGTACTTC
>.|TRBJ1-1|.|TRBV13
CASSPWGRMNTEAFF
TGTGCCAGCAGCCCGTGGGGACGGATGAACACTGAAGCTTTCTTT
>.|TRBJ2-6|.|TRBV13
CASTPPRQYSGANVLTF
TGTGCCAGCACCCCTCCCAGGCAGTACTCTGGGGCCAACGTCCTGACTTTC
>.|TRBJ1-6|.|TRBV6-1
CASSGKGVGNSPLHF
TGTGCCAGCAGTGGTAAGGGTGTGGGCAATTCACCCCTCCACTTT
>.|TRBJ1-5|.|TRBV10-2
CASSESGGQGQPQHF
TGCGCCAGCAGTGAGTCGGGGGGACAAGGGCAGCCCCAGCATTTT
>.|TRBJ2-5|TRBD2|TRBV7-6
CASSLGTSGSGETQYF
TGTGCCAGCAGCTTAGGGACTAGCGGGAGTGGGGAGACCCAGTACTTC
>.|TRBJ2-5|TRBD1|TRBV28
CASRGQGWETQYF
TGTGCCAGCAGGGGACAGGGTTGGGAGACCCAGTACTTC
>few|TRBJ2-7|TRBD2|TRBV6-5
CASRPGLAIYEQYF
TGTGCCAGCAGACCGGGACTAGCCATCTACGAGCAGTACTTC
>.|TRBJ2-1|TRBD2|TRBV10-3
CATLAGGLKNEQFF
TGTGCCACCCTAGCGGGAGGGCTCAAAAATGAGCAGTTCTTC
>.|TRBJ1-2|TRBD1|TRBV29-1
CSVEAPGQGVGYTF
TGCAGCGTTGAAGCCCCGGGACAGGGGGTCGGCTACACCTTC
>.|TRBJ2-5|.|TRBV19
CASSIVLGVLETQYF
TGTGCCAGTAGTATAGTTTTAGGGGTTTTGGAGACCCAGTACTTC
>.|TRBJ1-1|.|TRBV7-2
CASSLQGLDTEAFF
TGTGCCAGCAGTTTGCAGGGACTCGACACTGAAGCTTTCTTT
>few|TRBJ2-2|TRBD1|TRBV5-1
CASSYTGGTGELFF
TGCGCCAGCAGCTATACAGGGGGCACCGGGGAGCTGTTTTTT
>.|TRBJ1-2|.|TRBV11-2
CASSSTANYGYTF
TGTGCCAGCAGCTCAACAGCTAACTATGGCTACACCTTC
>.|TRBJ2-5|TRBD1|TRBV19
CASSSTGAQETQYF
TGTGCCAGTAGTAGTACAGGGGCACAAGAGACCCAGTACTTC
>.|TRBJ1-1|TRBD1|TRBV5-1
CASSQGQVNTEAFF
TGCGCCAGCAGCCAGGGACAGGTGAACACTGAAGCTTTCTTT
>.|TRBJ2-7|.|TRBV5-1
CASSLSGEQYF
TGCGCCAGCAGCCTTTCGGGAGAGCAGTACTTC
>once|TRBJ1-2|.|TRBV25-1
CASSAHREFGYTF
TGTGCCAGCAGTGCCCACAGGGAGTTTGGCTACACCTTC
>once|TRBJ1-2|.|TRBV18
CASSPGGSTTGLGYTF
TGTGCCAGCTCACCAGGGGGGAGCACTACCGGACTTGGCTACACCTTC
>.|TRBJ1-2|.|TRBV4-1
CASSQDLPGANYGYTF
TGCGCCAGCAGCCAAGATCTCCCAGGGGCTAACTATGGCTACACCTTC
>few|TRBJ1-1|.|TRBV10-3
CAISGELRNTEAFF
TGTGCCATCAGTGGGGAACTCAGGAACACTGAAGCTTTCTTT
>many|TRBJ2-2|.|TRBV5-1
CASSRGYNTGELFF
TGCGCCAGCAGCAGGGGCTACAACACCGGGGAGCTGTTTTTT